This paragraph reports one TCR beta chain. CDR3 length: 16 residues. CDR1 and CDR2 from the germline V gene are SEHNR and FQNEAQ (reference sequence). Trimming removed 3 bases from V and 5 bases from J; junction bases left unmatched: 11. In the 2 weeks before study entry, exposed participants met a COVID-19 case, which was PCR-confirmed or clinician-diagnosed. The data belong to a study of blood T cell repertoires in COVID-19. Study summary: The study drew acute and convalescent COVID-19 samples from the United States, Italy and Spain. T cells, B-cell-depleted T cells, or PBMCs provided the cDNA or gDNA that served as material.

Source study methods: Amplification of reference gene primers provided the estimated nucleated cell counts. The method was immunoSEQ multiplex PCR; TCRdb's version includes in-frame clones alone and lacks a portion of them. V and J calls and clone size come straight from that table; D and trimming were deduced from the DNA. The top ten clones hold approximately 4.8% of a sample with 200,000 or so clones, 83% of them seen once. This sequence joins TRBV7-9 and TRBJ1-1; 8 bases are shared with TRBD1. The source of this sequence is a woman aged 45-65 years who had been exposed to COVID-19. The material sequenced was PBMCs or T cells enriched from blood (not recorded which). CDR3 nucleotides: TGTGCCAGCAGCTTTTCTCCACTACAGGGGGAAACTGAAGCTTTCTTT. Translation gives CASSFSPLQGETEAFF.